This TCR beta chain was captured by sequencing in a study of blood T cell repertoires in COVID-19. Across the whole study: The cDNA or gDNA used as material had been derived from T cells, B-cell-depleted T cells, or PBMCs.

V shed 4 bases and J shed 0 bases, with 13 bases lying between them. This CDR3 spans 16 amino acids. Germline V lookup: CDR1 MNHNS, CDR2 SASEGT. Residents of 24 US areas, aged roughly 18 to 90 years, made up the participants. Clinical history as reported by participants underpinned cohort assignment. Assay: immunoSEQ multiplex PCR; the TCRdb copy retains only in-frame clones and omits some. The sample has around 200,000 clones; roughly 83% are singletons. The TCR was taken from a man in his forties or fifties with acute COVID-19. This chain connects TRBV6-1 to TRBJ1-3; D is uncertain. Sample: PBMCs or T cells enriched from blood (not recorded which). CDR3 loop: CASSGGYIRSGNTIYF. The DNA for the CDR3 is TGTGCCAGCAGTGGAGGATATATACGCTCTGGAAACACCATATATTTT.